The source of this TCR beta chain is a study of Ad26.COV2.S vaccination and SARS-CoV-2 variants. Comment on this clone: Its specificity is not known.

The treatment was: about 20 received Ad26.COV2.S at low or high dose, single or two shots; several received placebo; per-sample allocation not given. Samples were taken on day 63 after the first vaccine or placebo injection. The shot given was an Ad26 vector that makes Wuhan-strain SARS-CoV-2 spike. Study observations and caveats: Reported post-vaccination CD8+ and CD4+ T cell responses to spike showed substantial breadth. The TCR breadth and depth analyses may have understated or missed part of the total T cell responses.

This CDR3 contains 16 residues. The junction had 12 bases not matched to a gene; V was cut back by 5 bases and J by 4 bases. Germline V gene lookup returns CDR1 SGDLS and CDR2 YYNGEE. TCRdb keeps only in-frame clones here, not all; method: immunoSEQ multiplex PCR. The sample includes about 350,000 clones, roughly nine tenths of them seen just once. The origin of this receptor is a person between 18 and 60 years old who received the Ad26.COV2.S COVID-19 vaccine or a placebo. The sample in question was peripheral blood, obtained in a trial of Ad26.COV2.S vaccine versus placebo. The rearrangement uses TRBV9 and TRBJ2-5; 9 positions match TRBD1. CDR3 in DNA: TGTGCCAGCAGTGAAAATGCGGGACAGGGAGGAGAGACCCAGTACTTC. Residues: CASSENAGQGGETQYF.